The next 22 T cell receptor beta chains were all read from a single sample in a study of CD8+ T cells in alopecia areata. Once RNA had been extracted, it was reverse transcribed into cDNA to act as the sequencing template. The method was immunoSEQ multiplex PCR; TCRdb's version includes in-frame clones alone and lacks a portion of them. The table includes 140,000 to 150,000 clones, around 47% detected once. The specimen sequenced was CD4+ T cells sorted from blood. The receptors shown here come from a human donor with alopecia areata.

This sequence joins TRBV29-1 and TRBJ2-3; no definite D call. V gave up 7 bases and J gave up 3 bases, with 17 bases separating them. Looked up from germline, CDR1 is SQVTM and CDR2 is ANQGSEA. The CDR3 is made up of 14 amino acids. CDR3 amino acids: CSGTGRIGTDTQYF. The DNA for the CDR3 is TGCAGCGGGACCGGGCGTATAGGGACAGATACGCAGTATTTT.

The chain couples TRBV19 to TRBJ1-5; 8 nucleotides line up with TRBD1. J lost 0 bases, V lost 3 bases, and 4 bases had no gene match. Germline V CDR1 and CDR2: LNHDA, SQIVND (reference sequence). The CDR3 is made up of 16 amino acids. Here the CDR3 DNA reads TGTGCCAGTAGTATGGACAGGGCAGATAGCAATCAGCCCCAGCATTTT. Translation: CASSMDRADSNQPQHF. The full variable domain, its missing parts supplied by reference TRBV19 and TRBJ1-5, is DGGITQSPKYLFRKEGQNVTLSCEQNLNHDAMYWYRQDPGQGLRLIYYSQIVNDFQKGDIAEGYSVSREKKESFPLTVTSAQKNPTAFYLCASSMDRADSNQPQHFGDGTRLSIL.

J is TRBJ1-1 and V is TRBV30; possibly TRBD1 for D (6 bases). V was shortened by 0 bases and J by 4 bases, with 9 bases between the two germline ends. The CDR3 has 13 amino acids. The germline V gene encodes CDR1 GTSNPN and CDR2 SVGIG (reference sequence). CDR3 loop: CAWSVGGGTEAFF. The CDR3 DNA sequence: TGTGCCTGGAGTGTGGGAGGGGGCACTGAAGCTTTCTTT.

This sequence joins TRBV9 and TRBJ2-6; 7 nucleotides line up with TRBD2. The length of the CDR3 is 17 residues. The junction had 10 bases not matched to a gene; V was cut back by 4 bases and J by 3 bases. Germline CDR1 reads SGDLS; CDR2 reads YYNGEE. CDR3 DNA sequence: TGTGCCAGCAGCACTCGGACTAGAAATAGTGGGGCCAACGTCCTGACTTTC. Encoded protein: CASSTRTRNSGANVLTF.

The CDR3: CASTPPRGLADGTQYF. CDR3 in DNA: TGTGCCAGCACCCCTCCCAGGGGACTAGCGGATGGGACCCAGTACTTC. The genes are TRBV7-9 and TRBJ2-5; 11 positions agree with TRBD2. The length of the CDR3 is 16 residues. Trimming took 7 bases from V and 7 from J; bases not matched to a gene: 14. CDR1 is SEHNR, CDR2 FQNEAQ, per germline (reference sequence).

This clone was seen more than once but under ten times. The rearrangement joins TRBV5-4 to TRBJ2-7, with D possibly being TRBD1 or TRBD2 (5 bases each). The CDR3 is 15 residues long. Germline V gene data show CDR1 as SGHNT and CDR2 as YYREEE (reference sequence). Trimming removed 1 base at V and 3 bases at J, with 14 bases between. CDR3 sequence reads: CASSLMGRNNYEQYF. CDR3 DNA: TGTGCCAGCAGCTTGATGGGACGGAACAACTACGAGCAGTACTTC. The variable domain in full, with the rest retrieved from reference TRBV5-4 and TRBJ2-7, is ETGVTQSPTHLIKTRGQQVTLRCSSQSGHNTVSWYQQALGQGPQFIFQYYREEENGRGNFPPRFSGLQFPNYSSELNVNALELDDSALYLCASSLMGRNNYEQYFGPGTRLTVT.

This clone was found a few times. The chain carries TRBV14 and TRBJ2-1; TRBD2 is a possible D gene (6 bases). Trimming shortened V by 2 bases and J by 0 bases, and 8 bases separated the two germline ends. CDR1 is SGHDN, CDR2 FVKESK, per germline. This CDR3 spans 15 amino acids. This CDR3 reads CASSQIGGSYNEQFF. CDR3 DNA sequence: TGTGCCAGCAGCCAAATCGGGGGCTCCTACAATGAGCAGTTCTTC.

The CDR3 reads CSVGGRSETQYF. Written as DNA, the CDR3 is TGCAGCGTTGGAGGGAGGTCGGAGACCCAGTACTTC. The chain joins TRBV29-1 to TRBJ2-5; tentative D call: TRBD2 (6 bases). This CDR3 comprises 12 residues. V dropped 4 bases and J dropped 5 bases, with 11 bases sitting between them. The germline V gene encodes CDR1 SQVTM and CDR2 ANQGSEA. Complete variable domain (other parts from reference TRBV29-1 and TRBJ2-5): SAVISQKPSRDICQRGTSLTIQCQVDSQVTMMFWYRQQPGQSLTLIATANQGSEATYESGFVIDKFPISRPNLTFSTLTVSNMSPEDSSIYLCSVGGRSETQYFGPGTRLLVL.

The rearrangement uses TRBV5-1 and TRBJ2-2, with TRBD2 matching 9 bases. This CDR3 has 15 residues. From germline, CDR1 is SGHRS and CDR2 YFSETQ. V was pared by 4 bases and J by 0 bases, with 1 base of the junction left unmatched. CDR3 sequence: CASSPSGTNTGELFF. The CDR3 nucleotides are TGCGCCAGCAGCCCTAGCGGGACGAACACCGGGGAGCTGTTTTTT.

The V and J genes are TRBV5-1 and TRBJ1-2; D is perhaps TRBD1 (5 bases). The CDR3 is 15 amino acids. Trimming shortened V by 2 bases and J by 4 bases, and 15 bases separated the two germline ends. CDR1 SGHRS and CDR2 YFSETQ come from the germline V gene. CDR3 loop: CASSFEGIQLYGYTF. The DNA of the CDR3 is TGCGCCAGCAGCTTTGAGGGGATACAACTCTATGGCTACACCTTC.

This rearrangement joins TRBV5-1 to TRBJ2-1; either TRBD1 or TRBD2 may supply D (5 bases each). The CDR3 is made up of 16 amino acids. The germline CDR1 and CDR2 sequences are SGHRS and YFSETQ. V was clipped by 2 bases and J by 0 bases, with 12 bases between them. CDR3 DNA: TGCGCCAGCAGCTTCGGGCCGAGGGGCTCCTACAATGAGCAGTTCTTC. Amino acids: CASSFGPRGSYNEQFF.

This clone was observed once. The chain uses TRBV4-1 and TRBJ1-2; D gene ambiguous. The V end was cut by 1 base, the J end by 4 bases, with 13 bases between. The germline CDR1 and CDR2 sequences are MGHRA and YSYEKL. The CDR3 sequence is 15 residues long. This CDR3 reads CASSQVGRTSYGYTF. In DNA form, the CDR3 reads TGCGCCAGCAGCCAAGTTGGAAGAACATCCTATGGCTACACCTTC.

The V gene is TRBV6-5, the J gene TRBJ1-2; weak D call: TRBD1 (5 bases). V lost 6 bases and J 8 bases, leaving 16 bases between the germline ends. The length of the CDR3 is 13 residues. The germline gives CDR1 MNHEY, CDR2 SVGAGI. The CDR3 loop is CASSPTSRGGYTF. The CDR3 DNA is TGTGCCAGCAGCCCCACTTCGAGGGGAGGCTACACCTTC.

The V and J genes are TRBV7-9 and TRBJ2-7, with 9 bases matching TRBD2. Looked up from germline, CDR1 is SEHNR and CDR2 is FQNEAQ (reference sequence). The trim removed 5 bases at V and 3 bases at J, leaving 8 bases unmatched. This CDR3 spans 15 amino acids. CDR3 loop: CASSRLSGSYYEQYF. Here the CDR3 DNA reads TGTGCCAGCAGCCGACTTAGCGGGAGCTACTACGAGCAGTACTTC.

The chain has TRBV28 and TRBJ2-1, with 7 nucleotides matching TRBD1. The germline gives CDR1 MDHEN, CDR2 SYDVKM. The CDR3 length is 14 residues. The V and J ends lost 6 bases and 7 bases, in that order; junction bases with no gene match: 9. As DNA, the CDR3 is TGTGCCAGCAGCCCCTTGGGCAGGGGGAATGAGCAGTTCTTC. It translates to CASSPLGRGNEQFF. Using reference TRBV28 and TRBJ2-1 for the parts outside the CDR3, the full variable domain is DVKVTQSSRYLVKRTGEKVFLECVQDMDHENMFWYRQDPGLGLRLIYFSYDVKMKEKGDIPEGYSVSREKKERFSLILESASTNQTSMYLCASSPLGRGNEQFFGPGTRLTVL.

V is TRBV5-1 and J is TRBJ1-4; no firm D call. Germline V gene data show CDR1 as SGHRS and CDR2 as YFSETQ. CDR3 size: 15 residues. V was pared by 1 base and J by 1 base, with 8 bases between. CDR3 coding DNA: TGCGCCAGCAGCTTGTTCCTGGGAACTAATGAAAAACTGTTTTTT. Translated, it gives CASSLFLGTNEKLFF.

The chain combines TRBV27 with TRBJ1-1; D may be TRBD1 (5 bases). Trimming took 4 bases from V and 4 from J, leaving 10 bases between them. The CDR3 runs 13 residues. Germline CDR1 reads MNHEY; CDR2 reads SMNVEV (reference sequence). For the CDR3, the DNA is TGTGCCAGCAGTTCCCAAGGGGCCACTGAAGCTTTCTTT. This encodes CASSSQGATEAFF.

About this clone: Other DNA sequences in the same sample also yield this CDR3. The gene calls are TRBV20-1 and TRBJ2-5; D remains unclear. Germline values: CDR1 DFQATT, CDR2 SNEGSKA (reference sequence). Trimming removed 3 bases at V and 1 base at J, with 3 bases between. This CDR3 is 11 amino acids long. CDR3 amino acids: CSASRQETQYF. CDR3 DNA: TGCAGTGCTAGTCGCCAAGAGACCCAGTACTTC.

This chain links TRBV4-1 with TRBJ2-1; 7 bases match TRBD2. The CDR3 has 16 residues. Per the germline V gene, CDR1 is MGHRA and CDR2 is YSYEKL. The junction had 5 bases not matched to a gene; V was cut back by 1 base and J by 2 bases. The CDR3 sequence: CASSQAGAGAYNEQFF. The CDR3 nucleotides are TGCGCCAGCAGCCAAGCAGGTGCGGGAGCCTACAATGAGCAGTTCTTC.

This rearrangement joins TRBV30 to TRBJ1-2, with D maybe TRBD1 (5 bases). V was cut by 6 bases and J by 0 bases, with 8 bases left in between. Germline assignment: CDR1 GTSNPN and CDR2 SVGIG (reference sequence). This CDR3 region has 12 residues. The CDR3 region is CACSTANYGYTF. The CDR3 DNA reads as TGTGCCTGTTCGACAGCTAACTATGGCTACACCTTC.

This clone was picked up a small number of times. This chain joins TRBV29-1 and TRBJ2-3; tentatively, D is TRBD2 (5 bases). Trimming took 2 bases from V and 3 from J, leaving 15 bases between them. Germline V gene lookup returns CDR1 SQVTM and CDR2 ANQGSEA. The CDR3 is 15 residues long. The CDR3 sequence is CSVEYLGWETDTQYF. Written as DNA, the CDR3 is TGCAGCGTTGAATACCTAGGATGGGAGACAGATACGCAGTATTTT.

This clone was counted a few times. The chain employs TRBV29-1 and TRBJ2-5, with 8 bases aligning to TRBD1. The germline gives CDR1 SQVTM, CDR2 ANQGSEA. V shed 4 bases and J 6 bases; nucleotides not matched to a gene: 7. The CDR3 runs to 13 residues. The CDR3 region is CSVGTGGEQTQYF. The DNA for the CDR3 is TGCAGCGTTGGTACAGGGGGAGAGCAGACCCAGTACTTC.